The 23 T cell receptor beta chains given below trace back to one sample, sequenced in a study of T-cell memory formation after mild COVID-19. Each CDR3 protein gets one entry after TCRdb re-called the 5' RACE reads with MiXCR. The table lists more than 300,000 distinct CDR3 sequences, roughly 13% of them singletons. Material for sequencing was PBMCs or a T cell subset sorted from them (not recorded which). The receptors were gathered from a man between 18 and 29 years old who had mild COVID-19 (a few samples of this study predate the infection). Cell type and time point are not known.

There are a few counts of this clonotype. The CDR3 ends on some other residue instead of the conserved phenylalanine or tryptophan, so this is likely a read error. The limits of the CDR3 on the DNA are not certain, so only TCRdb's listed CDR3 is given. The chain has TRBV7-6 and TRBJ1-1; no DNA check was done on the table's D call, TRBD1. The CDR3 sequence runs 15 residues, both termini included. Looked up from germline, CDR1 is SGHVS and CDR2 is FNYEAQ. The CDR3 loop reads CASSHTDRVLQRSLD.

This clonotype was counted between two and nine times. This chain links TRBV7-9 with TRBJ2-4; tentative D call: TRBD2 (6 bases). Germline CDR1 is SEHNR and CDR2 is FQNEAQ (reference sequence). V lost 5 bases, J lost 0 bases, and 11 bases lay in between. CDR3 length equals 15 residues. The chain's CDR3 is CASSLVREAKNIQYF. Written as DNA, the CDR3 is TGTGCCAGCAGCCTCGTGCGGGAAGCCAAAAACATTCAGTACTTC.

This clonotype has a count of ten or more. The CDR3, as DNA: TGCGCCAGCAGCTGGGTCCGGGACCCAGAAGAGACCCAGTACTTC. Translating gives CASSWVRDPEETQYF. The chain combines TRBV5-1 with TRBJ2-5, with D possibly being TRBD1 or TRBD2 (5 bases each). CDR1 is SGHRS and CDR2 is YFSETQ in the germline V gene. The germline V and J ends were trimmed by 3 bases and 3 bases, with 15 bases remaining between them. The CDR3 totals 15 residues. Using reference TRBV5-1 and TRBJ2-5 for the parts outside the CDR3, the full variable domain is KAGVTQTPRYLIKTRGQQVTLSCSPISGHRSVSWYQQTPGQGLQFLFEYFSETQRNKGNFPGRFSGRQFSNSRSEMNVSTLELGDSALYLCASSWVRDPEETQYFGPGTRLLVL.

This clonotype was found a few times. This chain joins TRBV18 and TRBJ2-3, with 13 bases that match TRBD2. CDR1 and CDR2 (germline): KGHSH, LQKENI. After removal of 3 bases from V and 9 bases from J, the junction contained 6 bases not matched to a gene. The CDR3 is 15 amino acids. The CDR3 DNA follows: TGTGCCAGCTCACCCGGGACTAGCGGGGTCCAGACGCAGTATTTT. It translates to CASSPGTSGVQTQYF.

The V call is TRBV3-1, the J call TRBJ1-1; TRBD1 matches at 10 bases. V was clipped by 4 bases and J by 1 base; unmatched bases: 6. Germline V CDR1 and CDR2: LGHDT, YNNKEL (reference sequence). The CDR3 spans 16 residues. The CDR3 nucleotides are TGTGCCAGCAGCCGGACAGGGGGGGTTCAGAACACTGAAGCTTTCTTT. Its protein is CASSRTGGVQNTEAFF.

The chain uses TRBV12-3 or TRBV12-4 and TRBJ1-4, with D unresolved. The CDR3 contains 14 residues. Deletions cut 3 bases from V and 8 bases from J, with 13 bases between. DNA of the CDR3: TGTGCCAGCAGTTTCTGGTCGGAAAGGGAAAAACTGTTTTTT. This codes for CASSFWSEREKLFF.

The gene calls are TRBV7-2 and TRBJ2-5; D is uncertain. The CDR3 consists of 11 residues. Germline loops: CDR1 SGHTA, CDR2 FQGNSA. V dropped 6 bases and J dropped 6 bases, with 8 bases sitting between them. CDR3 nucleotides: TGTGCCAGCAGTCCCACGAAGACCCAGTACTTC. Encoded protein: CASSPTKTQYF.

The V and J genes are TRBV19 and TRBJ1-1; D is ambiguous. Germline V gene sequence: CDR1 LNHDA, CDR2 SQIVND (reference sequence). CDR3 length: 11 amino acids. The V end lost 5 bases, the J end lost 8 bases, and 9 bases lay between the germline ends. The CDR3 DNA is TGTGCCAGTAGTGCCAGCCTGGAAGCTTTCTTT. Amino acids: CASSASLEAFF. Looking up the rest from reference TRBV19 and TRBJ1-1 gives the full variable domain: DGGITQSPKYLFRKEGQNVTLSCEQNLNHDAMYWYRQDPGQGLRLIYYSQIVNDFQKGDIAEGYSVSREKKESFPLTVTSAQKNPTAFYLCASSASLEAFFGQGTRLTVV.

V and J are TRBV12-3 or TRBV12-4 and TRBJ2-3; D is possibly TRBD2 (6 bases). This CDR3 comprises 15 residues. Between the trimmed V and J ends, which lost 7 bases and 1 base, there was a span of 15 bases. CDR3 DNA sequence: TGTGCCAGCACCCAGGTGCGCGGGGGCACAGATACGCAGTATTTT. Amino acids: CASTQVRGGTDTQYF.

CDR3 sequence reads: CASSEAGGETQYF. The CDR3 nucleotides read TGTGCCAGCAGTGAGGCGGGTGGTGAGACCCAGTACTTC. The rearrangement joins TRBV2 to TRBJ2-5; tentative D call: TRBD2 (5 bases). V was pared by 3 bases and J by 5 bases, with 10 bases between. Per germline, CDR1 SNHLY and CDR2 FYNNEI. The CDR3 totals 13 residues.

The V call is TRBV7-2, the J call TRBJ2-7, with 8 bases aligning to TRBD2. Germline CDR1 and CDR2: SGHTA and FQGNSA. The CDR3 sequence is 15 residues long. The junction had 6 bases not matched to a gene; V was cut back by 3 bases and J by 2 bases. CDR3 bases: TGTGCCAGCAGCTTTGACAGCGGGGGACCCTACGAGCAGTACGTC. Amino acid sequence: CASSFDSGGPYEQYV.

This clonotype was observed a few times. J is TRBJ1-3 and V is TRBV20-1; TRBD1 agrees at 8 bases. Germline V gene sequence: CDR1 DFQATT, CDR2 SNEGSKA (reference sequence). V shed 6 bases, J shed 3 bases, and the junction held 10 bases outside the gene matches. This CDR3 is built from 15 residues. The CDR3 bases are TGCAGTGCCCCTAACAGGGGGGGAAGTGGAAACACCATATATTTT. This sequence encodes CSAPNRGGSGNTIYF.

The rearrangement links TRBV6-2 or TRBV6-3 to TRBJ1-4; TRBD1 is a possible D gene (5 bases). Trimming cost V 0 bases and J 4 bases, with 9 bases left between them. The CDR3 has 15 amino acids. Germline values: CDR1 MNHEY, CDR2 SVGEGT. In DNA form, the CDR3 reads TGTGCCAGCAGTTACTCGCCGGGGGATAATGAAAAACTGTTTTTT. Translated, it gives CASSYSPGDNEKLFF.

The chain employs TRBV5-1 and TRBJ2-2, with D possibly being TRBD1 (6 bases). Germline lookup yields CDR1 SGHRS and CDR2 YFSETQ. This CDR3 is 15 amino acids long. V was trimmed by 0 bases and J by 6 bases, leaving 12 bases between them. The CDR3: CASSLEGPGAGELFF. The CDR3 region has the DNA TGCGCCAGCAGCTTGGAGGGGCCAGGGGCCGGGGAGCTGTTTTTT.

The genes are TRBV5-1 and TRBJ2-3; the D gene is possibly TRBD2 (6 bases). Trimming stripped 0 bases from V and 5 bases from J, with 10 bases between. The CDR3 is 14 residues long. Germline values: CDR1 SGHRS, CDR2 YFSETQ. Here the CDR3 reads CASSLAPGVDTQYF. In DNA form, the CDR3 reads TGCGCCAGCAGCTTGGCCCCGGGAGTAGATACGCAGTATTTT.

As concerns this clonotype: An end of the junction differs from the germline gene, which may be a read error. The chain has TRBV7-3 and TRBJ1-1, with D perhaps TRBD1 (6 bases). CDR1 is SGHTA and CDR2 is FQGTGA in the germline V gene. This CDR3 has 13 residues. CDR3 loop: CASSPRWGAEAFF. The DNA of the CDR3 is TGTGCCAGCAGCCCACGATGGGGGGCTGAGGCTTTCTTT.

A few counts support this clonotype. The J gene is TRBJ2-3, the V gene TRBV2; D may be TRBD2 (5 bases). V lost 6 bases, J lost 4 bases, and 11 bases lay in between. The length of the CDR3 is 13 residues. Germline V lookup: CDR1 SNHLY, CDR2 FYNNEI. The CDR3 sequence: CASSEGGADTQYF. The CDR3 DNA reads TGTGCCAGCAGCGAGGGCGGCGCAGATACGCAGTATTTT.

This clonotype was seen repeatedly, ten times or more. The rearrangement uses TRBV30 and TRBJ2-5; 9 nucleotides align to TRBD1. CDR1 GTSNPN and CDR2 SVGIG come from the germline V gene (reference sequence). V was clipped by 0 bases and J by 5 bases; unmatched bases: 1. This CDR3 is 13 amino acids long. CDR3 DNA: TGTGCCTGGAGTGTACAGGGGGCTGAGACCCAGTACTTC. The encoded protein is CAWSVQGAETQYF.

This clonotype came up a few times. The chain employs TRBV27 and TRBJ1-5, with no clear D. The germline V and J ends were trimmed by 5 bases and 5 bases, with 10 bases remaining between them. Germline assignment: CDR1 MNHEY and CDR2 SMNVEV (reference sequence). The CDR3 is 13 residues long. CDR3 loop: CASSHRVDQPQHF. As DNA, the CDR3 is TGTGCCAGCAGTCATAGGGTAGATCAGCCCCAGCATTTT.

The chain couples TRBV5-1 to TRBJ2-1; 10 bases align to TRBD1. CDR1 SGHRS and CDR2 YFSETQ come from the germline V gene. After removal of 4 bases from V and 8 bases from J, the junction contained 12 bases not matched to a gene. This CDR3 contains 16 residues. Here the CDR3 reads CASSPRQGALIDEQFF. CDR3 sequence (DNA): TGCGCCAGCAGCCCACGACAGGGGGCGCTGATCGATGAGCAGTTCTTC.

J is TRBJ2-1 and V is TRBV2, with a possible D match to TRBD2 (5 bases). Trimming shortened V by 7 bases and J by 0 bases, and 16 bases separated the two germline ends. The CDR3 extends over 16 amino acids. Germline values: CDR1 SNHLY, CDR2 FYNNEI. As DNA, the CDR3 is TGTGCCAGCACGTTGGGGAGCTCATCCTCCTACAATGAGCAGTTCTTC. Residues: CASTLGSSSSYNEQFF. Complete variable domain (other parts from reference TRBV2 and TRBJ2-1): EPEVTQTPSHQVTQMGQEVILRCVPISNHLYFYWYRQILGQKVEFLVSFYNNEISEKSEIFDDQFSVERPDGSNFTLKIRSTKLEDSAMYFCASTLGSSSSYNEQFFGPGTRLTVL.

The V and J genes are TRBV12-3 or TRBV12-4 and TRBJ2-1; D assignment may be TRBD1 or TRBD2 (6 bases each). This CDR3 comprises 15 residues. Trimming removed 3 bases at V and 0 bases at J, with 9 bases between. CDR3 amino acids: CASSFGGPSYNEQFF. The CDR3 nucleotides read TGTGCCAGCAGTTTTGGGGGGCCCTCCTACAATGAGCAGTTCTTC.

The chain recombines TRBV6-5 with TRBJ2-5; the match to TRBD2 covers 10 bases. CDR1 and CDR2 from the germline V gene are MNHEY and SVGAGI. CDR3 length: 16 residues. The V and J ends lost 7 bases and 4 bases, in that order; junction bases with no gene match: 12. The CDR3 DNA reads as TGTGCCAGCACTCCACCGGGACTAGCGTTTGCAGAGACCCAGTACTTC. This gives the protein CASTPPGLAFAETQYF.